The sequence of this T cell receptor (beta chain) was determined in a study of OX40 agonist ivuxolimab in advanced cancers. Background on the study: Previous treatment with anti-PD-1, anti-PD-L1 or anti-CTLA-4 therapy was allowed; 35% to 50% had received some.

Generated by immunoSEQ multiplex PCR, the TCRdb table keeps only in-frame clones and is missing some. The table has approximately 120,000 clones, around 93% seen once. Study-level findings and limits: Individuals who were partial responders at 0.1-3.0 mg/kg had clonal expansion that ranked among the lowest. Clonal expansion was seen in CD4+ and CD8+ blood T cells by week 6 at 0.1 to 3.0 mg/kg. The study found that CD8+ T cells averaged more expanded clones than CD4+.

Germline-derived CDR1 and CDR2 are SGHAT and FQNNGV. V dropped 1 base and J dropped 4 bases, with 9 bases sitting between them. This CDR3 contains 14 residues. Comment on this clone: Its antigen is currently unknown.

The material sequenced was CD4+ or CD8+ T cells sorted from blood, taken in a trial of the OX40 agonist ivuxolimab. The clonotype originates from an adult with an advanced solid tumor such as melanoma, head and neck, liver or kidney cancer. The J gene is TRBJ2-3, the V gene TRBV11-2; no definite D call. The CDR3 reads CASSLASRPDTQYF. DNA of the CDR3: TGTGCCAGCAGCTTAGCGAGTAGACCAGATACGCAGTATTTT.